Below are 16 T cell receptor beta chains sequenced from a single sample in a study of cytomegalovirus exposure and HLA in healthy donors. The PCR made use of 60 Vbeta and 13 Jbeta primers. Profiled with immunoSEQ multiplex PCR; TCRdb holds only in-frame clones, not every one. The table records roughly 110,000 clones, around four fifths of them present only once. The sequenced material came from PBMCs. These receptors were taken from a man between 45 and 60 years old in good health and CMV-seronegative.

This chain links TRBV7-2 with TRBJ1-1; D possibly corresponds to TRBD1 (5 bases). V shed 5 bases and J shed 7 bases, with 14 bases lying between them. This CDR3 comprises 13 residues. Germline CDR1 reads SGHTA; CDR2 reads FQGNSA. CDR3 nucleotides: TGTGCCAGCAGCCTTCATGGCAGGGTTGAAGCTTTCTTT. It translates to CASSLHGRVEAFF. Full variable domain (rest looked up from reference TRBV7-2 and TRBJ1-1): GAGVSQSPSNKVTEKGKDVELRCDPISGHTALYWYRQSLGQGLEFLIYFQGNSAPDKSGLPSDRFSAERTGGSVSTLTIQRTQQEDSAVYLCASSLHGRVEAFFGQGTRLTVV.

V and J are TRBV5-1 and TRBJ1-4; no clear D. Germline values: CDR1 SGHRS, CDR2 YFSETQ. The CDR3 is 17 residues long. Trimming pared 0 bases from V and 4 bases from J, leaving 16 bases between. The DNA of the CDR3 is TGCGCCAGCAGCTTGGGCGGCGTTCGGGTTGTTAATGAAAAACTGTTTTTT. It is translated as CASSLGGVRVVNEKLFF. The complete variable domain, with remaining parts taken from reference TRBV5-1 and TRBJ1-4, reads KAGVTQTPRYLIKTRGQQVTLSCSPISGHRSVSWYQQTPGQGLQFLFEYFSETQRNKGNFPGRFSGRQFSNSRSEMNVSTLELGDSALYLCASSLGGVRVVNEKLFFGSGTQLSVL.

The CDR3, as DNA: TGCGCCAGCAGCTTGTTCTCAGGGGGTAACTATGGCTACACCTTC. It encodes CASSLFSGGNYGYTF. This rearrangement joins TRBV5-1 to TRBJ1-2; 7 bases fit TRBD1. Germline CDR1 is SGHRS and CDR2 is YFSETQ. V was clipped by 1 base and J by 1 base; unmatched bases: 4. CDR3 size: 15 residues.

In DNA form, the CDR3 reads TGTGCCAGTAGTATTCCTAGCTCGCCCGGGGAGCTGTTTTTT. It yields the protein CASSIPSSPGELFF. The chain joins TRBV19 to TRBJ2-2, with D perhaps matching TRBD2 (5 bases). CDR3 size: 14 residues. Per germline, CDR1 LNHDA and CDR2 SQIVND (reference sequence). V gave up 3 bases and J gave up 6 bases, with 11 bases separating them.

DNA for the CDR3: TGTGCCAGCCCTGGACAGACAGGAAACACCATATATTTT. Translation: CASPGQTGNTIYF. V gene TRBV6-1 combines with J gene TRBJ1-3; D is possibly TRBD1 (6 bases). Germline CDR1 reads MNHNS; CDR2 reads SASEGT. This CDR3 region has 13 residues. Between the trimmed V and J ends, which lost 8 bases and 4 bases, there was a span of 12 bases.

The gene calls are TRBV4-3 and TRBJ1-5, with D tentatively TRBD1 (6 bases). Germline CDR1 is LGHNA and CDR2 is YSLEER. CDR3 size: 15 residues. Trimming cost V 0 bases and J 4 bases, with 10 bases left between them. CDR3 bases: TGCGCCAGCAGCCAAGATTGGACAGCAAATCAGCCCCAGCATTTT. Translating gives CASSQDWTANQPQHF.

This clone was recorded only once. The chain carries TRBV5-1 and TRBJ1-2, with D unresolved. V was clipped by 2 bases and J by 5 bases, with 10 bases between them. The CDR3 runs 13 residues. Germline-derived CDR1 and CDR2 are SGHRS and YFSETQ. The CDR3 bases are TGCGCCAGCAGCTTAGACGGGGAATATGGCTACACCTTC. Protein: CASSLDGEYGYTF. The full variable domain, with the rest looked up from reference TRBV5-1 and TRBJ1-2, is KAGVTQTPRYLIKTRGQQVTLSCSPISGHRSVSWYQQTPGQGLQFLFEYFSETQRNKGNFPGRFSGRQFSNSRSEMNVSTLELGDSALYLCASSLDGEYGYTFGSGTRLTVV.

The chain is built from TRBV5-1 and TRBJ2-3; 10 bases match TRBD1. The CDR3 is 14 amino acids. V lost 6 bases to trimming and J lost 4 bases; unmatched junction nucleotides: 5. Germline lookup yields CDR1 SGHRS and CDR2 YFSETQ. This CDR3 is CASNWGQGPDTQYF. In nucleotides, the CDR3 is TGCGCCAGCAATTGGGGACAGGGGCCAGATACGCAGTATTTT. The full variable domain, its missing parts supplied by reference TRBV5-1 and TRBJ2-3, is KAGVTQTPRYLIKTRGQQVTLSCSPISGHRSVSWYQQTPGQGLQFLFEYFSETQRNKGNFPGRFSGRQFSNSRSEMNVSTLELGDSALYLCASNWGQGPDTQYFGPGTRLTVL.

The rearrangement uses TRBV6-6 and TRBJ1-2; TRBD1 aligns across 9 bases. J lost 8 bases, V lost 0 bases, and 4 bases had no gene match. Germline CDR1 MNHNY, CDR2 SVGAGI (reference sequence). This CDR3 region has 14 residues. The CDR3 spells CASSYSRQGGGYTF. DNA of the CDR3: TGTGCCAGCAGTTACTCGAGACAGGGGGGCGGCTACACCTTC.

The DNA of the CDR3 is TGCGCCAGCAGCCAAGACGGGACAGCGAACTATGGCTACACCTTC. Translating it yields CASSQDGTANYGYTF. This chain uses TRBV4-3 with TRBJ1-2, with 7 positions matching TRBD1. Germline loops: CDR1 LGHNA, CDR2 YSLEER. The CDR3 runs 15 residues. V gave up 0 bases and J gave up 2 bases; unmatched junction bases: 3.

The CDR3 loop is CAWSSQGAHYGYTF. CDR3 nucleotide sequence: TGTGCCTGGAGTTCACAGGGCGCGCACTATGGCTACACCTTC. The chain links TRBV30 to TRBJ1-2; a weak D match, TRBD1 (6 bases). Trimming took off 2 bases at V and 3 bases at J, with 13 bases between the two ends. CDR3 length: 14 residues. CDR1 and CDR2 (germline): GTSNPN, SVGIG (reference sequence).

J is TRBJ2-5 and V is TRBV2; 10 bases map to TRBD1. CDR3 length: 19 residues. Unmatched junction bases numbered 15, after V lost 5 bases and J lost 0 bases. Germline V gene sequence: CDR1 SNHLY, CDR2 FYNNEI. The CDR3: CASSPGQGSTLLYQETQYF. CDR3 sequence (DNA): TGTGCCAGCAGTCCGGGACAGGGGTCGACTCTATTGTACCAAGAGACCCAGTACTTC.

The CDR3 loop is CASSLGGSGGGRNEQFF. The CDR3 region has the DNA TGTGCCAGCAGCTTAGGTGGGTCGGGCGGGGGGAGAAATGAGCAGTTCTTC. The V call is TRBV7-9, the J call TRBJ2-1, with 8 bases fitting TRBD2. The CDR3 sequence is 17 residues long. With 1 base clipped from V and 7 bases from J, the junction kept 12 bases outside the gene matches. The germline CDR1 and CDR2 sequences are SEHNR and FQNEAQ (reference sequence). The complete variable domain, with remaining parts taken from reference TRBV7-9 and TRBJ2-1, reads DTGVSQNPRHKITKRGQNVTFRCDPISEHNRLYWYRQTLGQGPEFLTYFQNEAQLEKSRLLSDRFSAERPKGSFSTLEIQRTEQGDSAMYLCASSLGGSGGGRNEQFFGPGTRLTVL.

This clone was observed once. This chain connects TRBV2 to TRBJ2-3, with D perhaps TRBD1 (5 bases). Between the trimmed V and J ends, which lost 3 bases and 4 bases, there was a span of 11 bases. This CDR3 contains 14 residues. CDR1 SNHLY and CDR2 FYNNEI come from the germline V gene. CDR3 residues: CASSDVLGPDTQYF. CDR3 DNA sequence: TGTGCCAGCAGTGATGTCCTGGGGCCAGATACGCAGTATTTT.

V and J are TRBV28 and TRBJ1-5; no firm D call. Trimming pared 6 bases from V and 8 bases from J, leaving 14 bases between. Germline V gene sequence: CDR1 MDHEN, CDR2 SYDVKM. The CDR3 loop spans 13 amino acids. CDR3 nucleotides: TGTGCCAGCAGCCCCCGGAACGGGGAGCCCCAGCATTTT. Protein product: CASSPRNGEPQHF.

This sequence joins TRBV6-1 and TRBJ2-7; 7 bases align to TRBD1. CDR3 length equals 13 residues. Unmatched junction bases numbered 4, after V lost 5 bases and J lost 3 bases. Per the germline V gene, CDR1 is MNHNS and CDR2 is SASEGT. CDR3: CASSWDRYYEQYV. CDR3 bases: TGTGCCAGCAGTTGGGACAGATACTACGAGCAGTACGTC.